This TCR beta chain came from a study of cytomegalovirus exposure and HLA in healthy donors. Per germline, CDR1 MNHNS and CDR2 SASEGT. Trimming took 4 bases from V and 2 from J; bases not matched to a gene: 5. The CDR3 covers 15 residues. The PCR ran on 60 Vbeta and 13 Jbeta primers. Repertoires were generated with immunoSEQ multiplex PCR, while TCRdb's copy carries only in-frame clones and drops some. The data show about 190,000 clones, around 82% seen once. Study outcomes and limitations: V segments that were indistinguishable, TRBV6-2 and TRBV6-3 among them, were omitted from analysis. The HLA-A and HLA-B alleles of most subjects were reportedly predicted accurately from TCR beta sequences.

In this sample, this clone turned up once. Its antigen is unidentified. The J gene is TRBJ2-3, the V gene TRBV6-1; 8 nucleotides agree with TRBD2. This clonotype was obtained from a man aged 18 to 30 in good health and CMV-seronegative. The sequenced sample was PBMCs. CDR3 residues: CASSVDSGATDTQYF. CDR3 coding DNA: TGTGCCAGCAGTGTGGATAGCGGGGCCACAGATACGCAGTATTTT.